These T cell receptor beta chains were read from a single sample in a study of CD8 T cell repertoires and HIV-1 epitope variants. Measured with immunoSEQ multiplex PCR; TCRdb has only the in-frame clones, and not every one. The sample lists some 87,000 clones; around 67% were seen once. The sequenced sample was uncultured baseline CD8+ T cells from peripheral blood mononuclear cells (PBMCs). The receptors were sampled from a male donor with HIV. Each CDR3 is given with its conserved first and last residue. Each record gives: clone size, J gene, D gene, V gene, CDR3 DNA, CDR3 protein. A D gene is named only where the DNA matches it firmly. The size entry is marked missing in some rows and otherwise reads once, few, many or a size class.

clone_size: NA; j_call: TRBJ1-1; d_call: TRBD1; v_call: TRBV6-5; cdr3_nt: TGTGCCAGCAGTTACAGGACAGGGGAGGTGAACACTGAAGCTTTCTTT; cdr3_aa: CASSYRTGEVNTEAFF
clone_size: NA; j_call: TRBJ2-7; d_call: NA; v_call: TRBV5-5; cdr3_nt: TGTGCCAGCAGCTTAGGACCTACCTACGAGCAGTACTTC; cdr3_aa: CASSLGPTYEQYF
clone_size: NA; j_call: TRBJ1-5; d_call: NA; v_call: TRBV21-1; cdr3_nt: TGTGCCAGCAGCAAATTGGGACAGGGGGCAGGAAATCAGCCCCAGCATTTT; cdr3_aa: CASSKLGQGAGNQPQHF
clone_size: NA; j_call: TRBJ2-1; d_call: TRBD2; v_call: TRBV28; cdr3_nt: TGTGCCAGCAGTTTTCCCCAACTAGCGGGAGGGGGTGGAGTCGAGCAGTTCTTC; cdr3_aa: CASSFPQLAGGGGVEQFF
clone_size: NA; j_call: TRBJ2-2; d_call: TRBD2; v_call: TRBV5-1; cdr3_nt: TGCGCCAGCAGCTCGGGACTAGCGGGAGGCACCGGGGAGCTGTTTTTT; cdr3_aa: CASSSGLAGGTGELFF
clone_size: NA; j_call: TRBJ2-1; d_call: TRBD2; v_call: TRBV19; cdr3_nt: TGTGCCAGTAGTATAGCTAGCGGGAGGCTAAATGAGCAGTTCTTC; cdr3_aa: CASSIASGRLNEQFF
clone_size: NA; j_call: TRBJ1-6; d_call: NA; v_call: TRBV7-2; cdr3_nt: TGTGCCAGCAGCTTAGCGCTCAATTCACCCCTCCACTTT; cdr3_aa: CASSLALNSPLHF
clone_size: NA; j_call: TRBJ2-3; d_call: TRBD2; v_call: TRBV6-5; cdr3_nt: TGTGCCAGCAGTTCCTATAGCGGGGGCCGCACAGATACGCAGTATTTT; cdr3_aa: CASSSYSGGRTDTQYF
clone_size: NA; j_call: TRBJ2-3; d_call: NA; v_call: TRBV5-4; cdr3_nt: TGTGCCAGCAGCTTGGCGGGGACTAGCACAGATACGCAGTATTTT; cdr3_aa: CASSLAGTSTDTQYF
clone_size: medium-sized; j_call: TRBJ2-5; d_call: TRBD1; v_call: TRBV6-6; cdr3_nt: TGTGCCAGCAGTCAGGGACAGGGGGCGTTTTCCGAGACCCAGTACTTC; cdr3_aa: CASSQGQGAFSETQYF
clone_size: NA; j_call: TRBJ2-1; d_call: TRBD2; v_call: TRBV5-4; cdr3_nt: TGTGCCAGCAGCCGACTACTCAGCGGGAGCTCCTACAATGAGCAGTTCTTC; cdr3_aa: CASSRLLSGSSYNEQFF
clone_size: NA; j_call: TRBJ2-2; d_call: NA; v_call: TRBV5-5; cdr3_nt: TGTGCCAGCAGCTTGAGGCATTCGAACACCGGGGAGCTGTTTTTT; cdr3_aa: CASSLRHSNTGELFF
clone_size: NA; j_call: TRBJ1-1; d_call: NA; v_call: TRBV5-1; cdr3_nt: TGTGCCAGCAGCCCCCGGGTCCTGAACACTGAAGCTTTCTTT; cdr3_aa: CASSPRVLNTEAFF
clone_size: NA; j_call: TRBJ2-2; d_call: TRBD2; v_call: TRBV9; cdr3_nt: TGTGCCAGCAGCGTAGAAGTACTAGCGGGAGACACCGGGGAGCTGTTTTTT; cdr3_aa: CASSVEVLAGDTGELFF
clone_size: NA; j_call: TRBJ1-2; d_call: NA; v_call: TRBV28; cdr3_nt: TGTGCCACCTCAGCGGGGGAGGGCTATGGCTACACCTTC; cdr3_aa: CATSAGEGYGYTF
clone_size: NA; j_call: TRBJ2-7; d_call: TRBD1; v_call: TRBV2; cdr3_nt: TGTGCCAGCAGGACAGGGGCCTACGAGCAGTACTTC; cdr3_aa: CASRTGAYEQYF
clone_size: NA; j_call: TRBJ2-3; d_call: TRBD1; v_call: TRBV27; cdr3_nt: TGTGCCAGCAGCCCAACCAGGACAGGGGGCGGCGATACGCAGTATTTT; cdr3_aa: CASSPTRTGGGDTQYF
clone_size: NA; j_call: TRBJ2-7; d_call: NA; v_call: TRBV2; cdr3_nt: TGTGCCAGCAGAGTCGGGACCTACGAGCAGTACTTC; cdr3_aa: CASRVGTYEQYF
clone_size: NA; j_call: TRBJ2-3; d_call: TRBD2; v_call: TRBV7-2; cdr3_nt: TGTGCCAGCAGCATTAGCGGGAGAGGAAGAGATACGCAGTATTTT; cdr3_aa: CASSISGRGRDTQYF
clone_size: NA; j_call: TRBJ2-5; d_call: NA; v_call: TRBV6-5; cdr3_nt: TGTGCCAGCAGTTACTCCCTCGGACAAGAGACCCAGTACTTC; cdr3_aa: CASSYSLGQETQYF
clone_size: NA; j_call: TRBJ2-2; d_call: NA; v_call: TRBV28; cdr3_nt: TGTGCCAGCAGTCCCTACACCGGGGAGCTGTTTTTT; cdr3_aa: CASSPYTGELFF
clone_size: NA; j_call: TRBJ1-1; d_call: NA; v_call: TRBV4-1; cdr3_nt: TGCGCCAGCAGCCACTCAAATAGGGCAAGGAGGGGGGACACTGAAGCTTTCTTT; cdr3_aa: CASSHSNRARRGDTEAFF
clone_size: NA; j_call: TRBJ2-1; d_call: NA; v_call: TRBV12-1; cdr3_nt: TGTGCCAGCAGTCGCGGGAGTTCCTACAATGAGCAGTTCTTC; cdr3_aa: CASSRGSSYNEQFF
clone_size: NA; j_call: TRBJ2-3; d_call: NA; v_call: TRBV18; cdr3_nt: TGTGCCAGCTCACCCTCCAACAGGGCTAGCACAGATACGCAGTATTTT; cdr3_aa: CASSPSNRASTDTQYF
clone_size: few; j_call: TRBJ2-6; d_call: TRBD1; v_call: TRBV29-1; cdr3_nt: TGCAGCGTAGGGACAGGGGCTTCTGGGGCCAACGTCCTGACTTTC; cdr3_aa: CSVGTGASGANVLTF
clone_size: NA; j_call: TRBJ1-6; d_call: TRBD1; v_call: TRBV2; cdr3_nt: TGTGCCATCAAGACAGGGGTGCATAATTCACCCCTCCACTTT; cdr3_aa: CAIKTGVHNSPLHF
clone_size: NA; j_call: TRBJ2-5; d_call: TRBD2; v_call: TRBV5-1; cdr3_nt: TGCGCCAGCAGCTTGGCCTCTCCTAGCGGAGAGACCCAGTACTTC; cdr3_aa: CASSLASPSGETQYF
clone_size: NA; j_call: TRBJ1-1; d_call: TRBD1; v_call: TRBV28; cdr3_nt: TGTGCCAGCAGGCCCACAGGGGAAGGAACTGAAGCTTTCTTT; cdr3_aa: CASRPTGEGTEAFF
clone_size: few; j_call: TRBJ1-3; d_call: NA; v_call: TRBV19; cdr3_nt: TGTGCCAGTAGTATCCCCGACGGAAACTCTGGAAACACCATATATTTT; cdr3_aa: CASSIPDGNSGNTIYF
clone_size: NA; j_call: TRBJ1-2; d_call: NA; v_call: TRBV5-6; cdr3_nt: TGTGCCAGCAGCGGGATGCCCTTGGGAGGCTACACCTTC; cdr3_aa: CASSGMPLGGYTF
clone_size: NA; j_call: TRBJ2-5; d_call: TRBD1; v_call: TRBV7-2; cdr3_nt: TGTGCCAGCAGCTCCCGCAGGGGGCTGGGTGAGACCCAGTACTTC; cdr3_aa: CASSSRRGLGETQYF
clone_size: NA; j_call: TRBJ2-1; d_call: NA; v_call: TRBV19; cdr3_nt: TGTGCCAGTACAACGAGGAATGAGCAGTTCTTC; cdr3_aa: CASTTRNEQFF
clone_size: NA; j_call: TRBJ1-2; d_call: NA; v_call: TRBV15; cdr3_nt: TGTGCCACCAGCAGAGATGGAGCGGCCTTATGGGGCTACACCTTC; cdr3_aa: CATSRDGAALWGYTF
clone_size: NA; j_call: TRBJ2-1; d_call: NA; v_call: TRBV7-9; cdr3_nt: TGTGCCAGCAGCCCCCGTGGAGGCTCAAGCTCCTACAATGAGCAGTTCTTC; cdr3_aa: CASSPRGGSSSYNEQFF
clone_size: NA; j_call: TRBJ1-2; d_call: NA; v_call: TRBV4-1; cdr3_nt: TGCGCCAGCAGCCACCCCTCGGGGCCAACGCCTATCCCCTTTAACTATGGCTACACCTTC; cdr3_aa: CASSHPSGPTPIPFNYGYTF
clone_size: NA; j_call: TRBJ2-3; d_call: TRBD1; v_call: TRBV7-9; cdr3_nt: TGTGCCAGCAGCCAGGGACAGAACACAGATACGCAGTATTTT; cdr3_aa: CASSQGQNTDTQYF
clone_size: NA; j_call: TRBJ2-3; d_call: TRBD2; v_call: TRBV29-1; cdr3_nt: TGCAGCGCCCTGCTGGTGGCTAGCGGGGGGGCCACAGATACGCAGTATTTT; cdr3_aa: CSALLVASGGATDTQYF
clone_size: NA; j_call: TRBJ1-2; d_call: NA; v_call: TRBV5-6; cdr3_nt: TGTGCCAGCAGCCCGGGGGGGCCGGGTGGCTACACCTTC; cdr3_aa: CASSPGGPGGYTF
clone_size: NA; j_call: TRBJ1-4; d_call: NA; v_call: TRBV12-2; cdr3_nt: TGTGCAAGTCGCTTATCTCACCCACGGGGGGCAACTAATGAAAAACTGTTTTTT; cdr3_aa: CASRLSHPRGATNEKLFF
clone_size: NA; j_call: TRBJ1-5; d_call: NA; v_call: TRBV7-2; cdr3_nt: TGTGCCAGCAGCTTACGGGGGGGAGGCAATCAGCCCCAGCATTTT; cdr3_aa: CASSLRGGGNQPQHF
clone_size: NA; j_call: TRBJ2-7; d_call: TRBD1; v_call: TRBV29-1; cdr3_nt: TGCAGCGTCAAACAGGGGATCTCCTACGAGCAGTACTTC; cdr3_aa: CSVKQGISYEQYF
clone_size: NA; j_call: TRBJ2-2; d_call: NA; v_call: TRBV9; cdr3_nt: TGTGCCAGCAGCGTAGCTATTGGGGCCGGGGAGCTGTTTTTT; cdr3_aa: CASSVAIGAGELFF
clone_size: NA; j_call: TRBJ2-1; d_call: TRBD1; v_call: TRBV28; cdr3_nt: TGTGCCAGCAGCCCCGGGGACAGCAGAAGCTACAATGAGCAGTTCTTC; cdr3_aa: CASSPGDSRSYNEQFF
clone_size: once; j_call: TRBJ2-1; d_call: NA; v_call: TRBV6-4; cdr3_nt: TGTGCCAGCAAGGTTGAGGACGGGACCTACAATGAGCAGTTCTTC; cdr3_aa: CASKVEDGTYNEQFF
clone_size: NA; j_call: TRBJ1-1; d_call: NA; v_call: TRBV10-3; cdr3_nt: TGTGCCATCAGTGATAAACCGAAGGGGAACACTGAAGCTTTCTTT; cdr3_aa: CAISDKPKGNTEAFF
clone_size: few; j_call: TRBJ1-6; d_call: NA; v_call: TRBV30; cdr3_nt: TGTGCCTTGAAGGGAGGATTTGATTCACCCCTCCACTTT; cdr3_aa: CALKGGFDSPLHF
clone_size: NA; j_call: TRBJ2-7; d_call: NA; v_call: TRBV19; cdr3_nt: TGTGCCAGTAGTATCCACGGGACGGCCTACGAGCAGTACTTC; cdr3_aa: CASSIHGTAYEQYF
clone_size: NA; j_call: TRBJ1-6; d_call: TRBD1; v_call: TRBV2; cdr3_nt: TGTGCCAGCCCAGGGGGAGAGGATTCACCCCTCCACTTT; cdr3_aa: CASPGGEDSPLHF
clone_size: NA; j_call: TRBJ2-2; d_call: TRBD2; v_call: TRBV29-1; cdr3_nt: TGCAGCGTTGGACTAGCGGGAGGGGTCGGGGAGCTGTTTTTT; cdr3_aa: CSVGLAGGVGELFF
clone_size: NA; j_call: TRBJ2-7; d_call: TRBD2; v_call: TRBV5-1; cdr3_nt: TGCGCCAGCAGCTTGGCCGGTCTAGCGGGAACCTACGAGCAGTACTTC; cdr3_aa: CASSLAGLAGTYEQYF